Listed below are T cell receptor beta chains from one sample, sequenced in a study of blood T cell repertoires in COVID-19. Assay used: immunoSEQ multiplex PCR; TCRdb lists only in-frame clones, some missing. Of fewer than 300,000 clones in the sample, around 90% were seen once. The sample taken for sequencing was PBMCs or T cells enriched from blood (not recorded which). Source of these receptors: a woman between 40 and 55 years old with acute COVID-19. CDR3s leave out the opening cysteine and the closing phenylalanine or tryptophan. Each record gives: V gene, D gene, J gene, CDR3 protein. D genes are given only for firm matches.

v_call: TRBV18
d_call: .
j_call: TRBJ1-2
cdr3_aa: ASSRGGERFGYT

v_call: TRBV7-2
d_call: TRBD2
j_call: TRBJ2-7
cdr3_aa: ASSFSGLAGVKEQY

v_call: TRBV6-5
d_call: .
j_call: TRBJ1-1
cdr3_aa: ASRIGGGNTEAF

v_call: TRBV20-1
d_call: .
j_call: TRBJ2-1
cdr3_aa: SASFQGGNEQF

v_call: TRBV7-2
d_call: TRBD2
j_call: TRBJ2-1
cdr3_aa: ASSQGIAGGHNEQF

v_call: TRBV6-2/TRBV6-3
d_call: TRBD2
j_call: TRBJ2-1
cdr3_aa: ASSYSLGLAGHNEQF

v_call: TRBV27
d_call: .
j_call: TRBJ1-1
cdr3_aa: ASSIVRGGDTEAF

v_call: TRBV2
d_call: TRBD1
j_call: TRBJ2-7
cdr3_aa: ASTGQGRFYEQY

v_call: TRBV6-6
d_call: TRBD1
j_call: TRBJ1-5
cdr3_aa: ASRHSTGVQPQH

v_call: TRBV9
d_call: .
j_call: TRBJ2-3
cdr3_aa: ASSPPRATGTDTQY

v_call: TRBV28
d_call: .
j_call: TRBJ1-6
cdr3_aa: ASSGKEGFNSPLH

v_call: TRBV24-1
d_call: TRBD1
j_call: TRBJ2-2
cdr3_aa: ATSTRDRNTGELF

v_call: TRBV7-2
d_call: TRBD1
j_call: TRBJ2-6
cdr3_aa: ASSLAGTGVGANVLT

v_call: TRBV14
d_call: .
j_call: TRBJ1-4
cdr3_aa: ASSRTLNEKLF